These 20 T cell receptor beta chains were all obtained from the same sample, sequenced in a study of T-cell memory formation after mild COVID-19. Each CDR3 protein gets one entry after TCRdb re-called the 5' RACE reads with MiXCR. Seen here are about 190,000 distinct CDR3 sequences, around 27% observed once, and the top ten hold about an eighth. The sequenced material came from PBMCs or a T cell subset sorted from them (not recorded which). All receptors derive from an adult woman who had mild COVID-19 (a few samples of this study predate the infection). Cell type and time point are not known.

This clonotype was counted only a few times. The V gene is TRBV5-1, the J gene TRBJ1-3, with D uncertain. Germline V gene lookup returns CDR1 SGHRS and CDR2 YFSETQ. The CDR3 has 13 amino acids. Trimming took 3 bases from V and 0 from J, leaving 4 bases between them. CDR3: CASSSYSGNTIYF. The CDR3 nucleotides are TGCGCCAGCAGCTCGTACTCTGGAAACACCATATATTTT.

This clonotype was picked up many times. The V call is TRBV4-2, the J call TRBJ2-7, with D perhaps TRBD1 (6 bases). The germline V and J ends were trimmed by 0 bases and 1 base, with 13 bases remaining between them. This CDR3 is 16 amino acids long. Per the germline V gene, CDR1 is LGHNA and CDR2 is YNFKEQ. The chain's CDR3 is CASSQEGGTHSYEQYF. The CDR3 DNA sequence: TGTGCCAGCAGCCAAGAGGGTGGGACACATTCCTACGAGCAGTACTTC.

In its sample, this clonotype was seen a few times. This rearrangement joins TRBV5-1 to TRBJ2-5; a weak D match, TRBD1 (6 bases). CDR3 length equals 13 residues. CDR1 and CDR2 from the germline V gene are SGHRS and YFSETQ. Deletions cut 0 bases from V and 6 bases from J, with 9 bases between. CDR3 DNA: TGCGCCAGCAGCTTGGTAGGGGGACAGACCCAGTACTTC. Its protein product is CASSLVGGQTQYF.

This rearrangement joins TRBV12-3 or TRBV12-4 to TRBJ2-2; D may be TRBD2 (6 bases). There are 15 residues in the CDR3. The V and J ends lost 7 bases and 4 bases respectively, with 16 bases between them. CDR3 nucleotide sequence: TGTGCCAGCACCCCGACTAGTTCGGGCACCGGGGAGCTGTTTTTT. Protein: CASTPTSSGTGELFF.

V gene TRBV11-2 combines with J gene TRBJ2-7; D uncertain. This CDR3 region has 15 residues. Germline V gene lookup returns CDR1 SGHAT and CDR2 FQNNGV. V shed 1 base and J shed 1 base, with 11 bases lying between them. CDR3 in DNA: TGTGCCAGCAGCTTAGGCCCGACGGATTCCTACGAGCAGTACTTC. Amino acid sequence: CASSLGPTDSYEQYF.

The chain carries TRBV6-5 and TRBJ1-1; D remains ambiguous. Germline-derived CDR1 and CDR2 are MNHEY and SVGAGI. The CDR3 has 13 residues. Trimming left V 8 bases short and J 6 bases short, with 16 bases between. The chain's CDR3 is CASGESGSSEAFF. For the CDR3, the DNA is TGTGCCAGCGGGGAGAGTGGCTCGTCTGAAGCTTTCTTT.

This clonotype was counted at least ten times. The chain uses TRBV7-8 and TRBJ1-1, with 7 bases fitting TRBD1. V lost 3 bases, J lost 11 bases, and 9 bases stayed unmatched. The CDR3 loop spans 13 amino acids. Germline CDR1 SGHVS, CDR2 FQNEAQ. The CDR3 here is CASSFDVTGRAFF. CDR3 coding DNA: TGTGCCAGCAGCTTCGATGTGACAGGGAGGGCTTTCTTT.

The genes are TRBV19 and TRBJ1-3, with D unclear. Germline V gives CDR1 LNHDA, CDR2 SQIVND (reference sequence). The CDR3 runs to 16 residues. V was cut by 4 bases and J by 1 base, with 14 bases left in between. CDR3 nucleotide sequence: TGTGCCAGTAGTACCTGGGGAAGTTGGTCTGGAAACACCATATATTTT. Protein sequence: CASSTWGSWSGNTIYF.

The V and J genes are TRBV7-2 and TRBJ2-1; D is perhaps TRBD1 or TRBD2 (6 bases each). V was shortened by 5 bases and J by 4 bases, with 15 bases between the two germline ends. The CDR3 is made up of 15 amino acids. Germline V lookup: CDR1 SGHTA, CDR2 FQGNSA. CDR3: CASSPGGLNYNEQFF. DNA for the CDR3: TGTGCCAGCAGCCCTGGGGGGCTAAATTACAATGAGCAGTTCTTC.

CDR3 in DNA: TGTGCCAGCACTCGGGAACTAGCGGGGAAATCCTACGAGCAGTACTTC. Protein sequence: CASTRELAGKSYEQYF. The rearrangement links TRBV2 to TRBJ2-7; 10 nucleotides match TRBD2. Germline CDR1 SNHLY, CDR2 FYNNEI. V was pared by 7 bases and J by 1 base, with 10 bases of the junction left unmatched. The CDR3 is 16 amino acids.

The chain carries TRBV29-1 and TRBJ1-1; unclear D gene. The CDR3 consists of 11 residues. The V end was cut by 3 bases, the J end by 6 bases, with 8 bases between. Germline CDR1 and CDR2: SQVTM and ANQGSEA. This CDR3 is CSVDAGAEAFF. In DNA form, the CDR3 reads TGCAGCGTTGACGCTGGGGCTGAAGCTTTCTTT.

V usage is TRBV15 and J usage is TRBJ2-7; TRBD1 agrees at 8 bases. The V gene end was trimmed by 5 bases and the J gene end by 4 bases; junction bases not matched to a gene: 10. Germline CDR1 reads LNHNV; CDR2 reads YYDKDF (reference sequence). The CDR3 extends over 15 amino acids. The CDR3 nucleotides read TGTGCCACCAGCGGCCCGGGACAGGACAAATACGAGCAGTACTTC. Translation: CATSGPGQDKYEQYF.

This clonotype occurred a few times. Here the CDR3 reads CASSLERGGEQFF. The CDR3 bases are TGTGCCAGCAGCTTAGAGCGGGGGGGCGAGCAGTTCTTC. The chain recombines TRBV7-7 with TRBJ2-1; TRBD2 matches at 10 bases. The CDR3 length is 13 residues. Per germline, CDR1 SSHAT and CDR2 FNYEAQ (reference sequence). V lost 1 base and J lost 10; bases outside the gene matches: 1.

This sequence joins TRBV9 and TRBJ2-5; tentative D call: TRBD2 (6 bases). Trimming stripped 0 bases from V and 4 bases from J, with 10 bases between. Germline V gene sequence: CDR1 SGDLS, CDR2 YYNGEE. CDR3 length: 14 amino acids. The CDR3 region is CASSVGGTGETQYF. The CDR3 DNA follows: TGTGCCAGCAGCGTAGGGGGGACTGGAGAGACCCAGTACTTC.

The sample holds a few counts of this clonotype. The V call is TRBV9, the J call TRBJ1-1; no firm D call. Germline loops: CDR1 SGDLS, CDR2 YYNGEE. The CDR3 is 13 residues long. Deletions cut 0 bases from V and 5 bases from J, with 8 bases between. The CDR3, as DNA: TGTGCCAGCAGCGTAGCACCCGGGACTGAAGCTTTCTTT. As protein: CASSVAPGTEAFF. Complete variable domain (other parts from reference TRBV9 and TRBJ1-1): DSGVTQTPKHLITATGQRVTLRCSPRSGDLSVYWYQQSLDQGLQFLIQYYNGEERAKGNILERFSAQQFPDLHSELNLSSLELGDSALYFCASSVAPGTEAFFGQGTRLTVV.

This clonotype was seen a handful of times. This rearrangement joins TRBV12-3 or TRBV12-4 to TRBJ1-1, with unresolved D. The CDR3 length is 17 residues. Trimming took 6 bases from V and 1 from J, leaving 21 bases between them. The chain's CDR3 is CASRTTERVEGNTEAFF. The CDR3 DNA reads TGTGCCAGCAGAACTACCGAGAGGGTTGAAGGGAACACTGAAGCTTTCTTT.

Only a few counts were recorded for this clonotype. The chain is built from TRBV12-3 or TRBV12-4 and TRBJ1-1, with D hard to call. V lost 7 bases and J 5 bases, leaving 11 bases between the germline ends. This CDR3 has 12 residues. The CDR3 DNA reads TGTGCCAGCACGGACTATGGGACTGAAGCTTTCTTT. Translated, it gives CASTDYGTEAFF.

The chain combines TRBV12-3 or TRBV12-4 with TRBJ2-7, with TRBD1 matching over 9 bases. The CDR3 is 13 amino acids. Trimming at V came to 8 bases and at J to 7 bases, leaving 9 bases not matched to a gene. Here the CDR3 reads CASATGGLMEQYF. In nucleotides, the CDR3 is TGTGCCAGCGCTACAGGGGGCTTAATGGAGCAGTACTTC.

The chain is built from TRBV5-1 and TRBJ1-3, with D hard to call. V lost 0 bases and J lost 0, with 4 bases in between. Germline lookup yields CDR1 SGHRS and CDR2 YFSETQ. CDR3 size: 14 residues. This chain's CDR3 is CASSLGTSGNTIYF. The CDR3 region has the DNA TGCGCCAGCAGCTTGGGTACCTCTGGAAACACCATATATTTT.

The chain uses TRBV2 and TRBJ1-5; possible D gene TRBD1, 6 bases. V was trimmed by 6 bases and J by 7 bases, leaving 16 bases between them. This CDR3 has 14 amino acids. Germline V lookup: CDR1 SNHLY, CDR2 FYNNEI. DNA of the CDR3: TGTGCCAGCAGGGAGGCAGGGGCGGTCCAGCCCCAGCATTTT. This translates into CASREAGAVQPQHF.